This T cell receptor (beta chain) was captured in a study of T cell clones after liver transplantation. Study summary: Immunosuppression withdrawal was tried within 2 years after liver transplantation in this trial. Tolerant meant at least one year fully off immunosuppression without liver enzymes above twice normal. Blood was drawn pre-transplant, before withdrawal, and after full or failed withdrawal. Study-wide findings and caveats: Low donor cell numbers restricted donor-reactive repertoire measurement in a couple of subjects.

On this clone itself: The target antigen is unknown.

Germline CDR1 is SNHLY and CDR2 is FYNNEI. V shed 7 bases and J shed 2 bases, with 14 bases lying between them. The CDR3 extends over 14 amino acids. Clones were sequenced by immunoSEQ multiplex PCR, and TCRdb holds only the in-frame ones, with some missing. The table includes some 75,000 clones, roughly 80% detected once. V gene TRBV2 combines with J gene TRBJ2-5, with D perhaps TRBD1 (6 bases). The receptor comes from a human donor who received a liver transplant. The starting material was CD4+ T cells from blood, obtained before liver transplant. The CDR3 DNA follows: TGTGCCAGCACTGTGACAGGTATACAAGAGACCCAGTACTTC. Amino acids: CASTVTGIQETQYF.